The 9 T cell receptor beta chains given below trace back to one sample, sequenced in a study of blood T cell repertoires in COVID-19. Assay: immunoSEQ multiplex PCR; the TCRdb copy retains only in-frame clones and omits some. The sample contains some 290,000 clones, about 90% of which appear only once. Material: peripheral blood. These receptors were taken from a woman aged 25 to 39 with COVID-19, enrolled during active disease.

This chain links TRBV6-6 with TRBJ1-4; possible D gene TRBD1, 5 bases. The CDR3 sequence is 19 residues long. The V end lost 5 bases, the J end lost 8 bases, and 30 bases lay between the germline ends. The germline gives CDR1 MNHNY, CDR2 SVGAGI (reference sequence). The CDR3 is CASSPRLSTIQGGSEKLFF. CDR3 sequence (DNA): TGTGCCAGCAGTCCGCGCCTATCGACAATTCAGGGAGGTTCCGAAAAACTGTTTTTT.

The rearrangement links TRBV10-3 to TRBJ2-3; D unresolved. The V gene lost 8 bases and the J gene lost 2 bases, with 8 bases spanning the gap. The CDR3 loop spans 12 amino acids. The germline gives CDR1 ENHRY, CDR2 SYGVKD. The CDR3 bases are TGTGCCATCGGAGAGCACACAGATACGCAGTATTTT. The encoded protein is CAIGEHTDTQYF.

This chain joins TRBV18 and TRBJ1-3; possible D gene TRBD1, 5 bases. Germline V CDR1 and CDR2: KGHSH, LQKENI. V was shortened by 2 bases and J by 2 bases, with 10 bases between the two germline ends. This CDR3 region has 15 residues. The CDR3 sequence is CASSPGQGAGNTIYF. The CDR3 DNA is TGTGCCAGCTCACCAGGGCAGGGTGCTGGAAACACCATATATTTT. Full variable domain (missing parts from reference TRBV18 and TRBJ1-3): NAGVMQNPRHLVRRRGQEARLRCSPMKGHSHVYWYRQLPEEGLKFMVYLQKENIIDESGMPKERFSAEFPKEGPSILRIQQVVRGDSAAYFCASSPGQGAGNTIYFGEGSWLTVV.

V usage is TRBV6-5 and J usage is TRBJ2-5, with D perhaps matching TRBD1 (6 bases). CDR3 length: 14 amino acids. V lost 2 bases and J 5 bases, leaving 12 bases between the germline ends. Germline V gene sequence: CDR1 MNHEY, CDR2 SVGAGI. CDR3 nucleotides: TGTGCCAGCAGTTACCAAATAACAGGGGAGACCCAGTACTTC. As protein: CASSYQITGETQYF.

The V call is TRBV2, the J call TRBJ2-7; 9 bases agree with TRBD1. CDR3 size: 14 residues. Trimming took 9 bases from V and 6 from J; bases not matched to a gene: 12. Germline V gene lookup returns CDR1 SNHLY and CDR2 FYNNEI. The CDR3 loop reads CASRWLTGGAEQYF. CDR3 DNA sequence: TGTGCCAGTAGGTGGTTAACAGGGGGCGCCGAGCAGTACTTC. Based on the CDR3 plus reference TRBV2 and TRBJ2-7, the full variable domain is EPEVTQTPSHQVTQMGQEVILRCVPISNHLYFYWYRQILGQKVEFLVSFYNNEISEKSEIFDDQFSVERPDGSNFTLKIRSTKLEDSAMYFCASRWLTGGAEQYFGPGTRLTVT.

This clone has a handful of counts. The chain is built from TRBV11-2 and TRBJ2-5; D possibly corresponds to TRBD2 (5 bases). V lost 5 bases and J lost 2, with 24 bases in between. The length of the CDR3 is 18 residues. CDR1 is SGHAT and CDR2 is FQNNGV in the germline V gene. The CDR3 bases are TGTGCCAGCAGCGACTCGGCGGGCTTGTTGGGGAAACAAGAGACCCAGTACTTC. As protein: CASSDSAGLLGKQETQYF.

V usage is TRBV11-3 and J usage is TRBJ1-6, with TRBD1 as a possible D gene (6 bases). The length of the CDR3 is 17 residues. V lost 3 bases to trimming and J lost 5 bases, with 17 bases between them. Germline values: CDR1 SGHNT, CDR2 YENEEA. CDR3 amino acids: CASSFRTVGDDNSPLHF. The CDR3 region has the DNA TGTGCCAGCAGCTTCCGGACAGTCGGGGACGATAATTCACCCCTCCACTTT.

The chain links TRBV3-1 (or the pseudogene TRBV3-2) to TRBJ2-1; TRBD2 matches 7 bases. With 6 bases clipped from V and 8 bases from J, the junction kept 7 bases outside the gene matches. The CDR3 runs 13 residues. Germline lookup yields CDR1 LGHDT and CDR2 YNNKEL (reference sequence). CDR3 residues: CASSHRGDDEQFF. The CDR3 DNA reads TGTGCCAGCAGTCATCGGGGGGATGATGAGCAGTTCTTC.

V and J are TRBV6-4 and TRBJ1-2; D perhaps matches TRBD1 (6 bases). Trimming pared 4 bases from V and 0 bases from J, leaving 12 bases between. The V gene's germline CDR1 is MRHNA and CDR2 SNTAGT. This CDR3 contains 15 residues. The CDR3 DNA is TGTGCCAGCAGTGCGAACGGACAGACTAACTATGGCTACACCTTC. Amino acids: CASSANGQTNYGYTF.